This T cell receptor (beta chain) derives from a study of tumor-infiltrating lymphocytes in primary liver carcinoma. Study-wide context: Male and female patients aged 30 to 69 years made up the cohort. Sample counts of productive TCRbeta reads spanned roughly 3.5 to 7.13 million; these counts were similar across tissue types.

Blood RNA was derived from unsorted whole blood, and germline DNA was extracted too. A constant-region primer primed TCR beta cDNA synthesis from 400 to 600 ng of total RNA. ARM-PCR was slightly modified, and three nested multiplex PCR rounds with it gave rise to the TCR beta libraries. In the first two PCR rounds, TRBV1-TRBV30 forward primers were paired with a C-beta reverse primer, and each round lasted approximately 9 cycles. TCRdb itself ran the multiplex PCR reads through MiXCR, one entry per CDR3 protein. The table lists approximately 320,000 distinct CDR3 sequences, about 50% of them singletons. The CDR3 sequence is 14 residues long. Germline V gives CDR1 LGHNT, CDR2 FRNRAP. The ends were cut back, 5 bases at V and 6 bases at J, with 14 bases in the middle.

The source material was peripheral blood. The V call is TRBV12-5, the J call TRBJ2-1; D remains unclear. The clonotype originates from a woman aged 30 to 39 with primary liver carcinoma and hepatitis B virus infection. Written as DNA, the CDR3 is TGTGCTAGTGGTCTGAAACTTGACTGCAATGAGCAGTTCTTC. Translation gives CASGLKLDCNEQFF.